The T cell receptor (beta chain) described here comes from a study of blood T cell repertoires in COVID-19. For the study at large: From the United States, Italy and Spain came samples of acute and convalescent COVID-19. From T cells, B-cell-depleted T cells, or PBMCs came the material, which was cDNA or gDNA.

The length of the CDR3 is 16 residues. The trim removed 6 bases at V and 3 bases at J, leaving 10 bases unmatched. Germline CDR1 SGHAT, CDR2 FQNNGV. Authors' analysis steps: Nucleated cell number was recorded as an estimate derived from reference gene primer amplification. Libraries were prepared by immunoSEQ multiplex PCR; TCRdb keeps only in-frame clonotypes and omits some of them. V and J calls and clone size follow that table, whereas D and trimming were derived from the DNA. The sample lists about 170,000 clones, approximately 87% occurring once. This receptor was taken from a man between 18 and 29 years old with active or convalescent COVID-19. The chain has TRBV11-2 and TRBJ1-2; TRBD1 matches 10 bases. Sequences were obtained from peripheral blood. CDR3 sequence reads: CASSSRQGAGDYGYTF. CDR3 coding DNA: TGTGCCAGCAGTTCCCGACAGGGGGCCGGTGACTATGGCTACACCTTC.